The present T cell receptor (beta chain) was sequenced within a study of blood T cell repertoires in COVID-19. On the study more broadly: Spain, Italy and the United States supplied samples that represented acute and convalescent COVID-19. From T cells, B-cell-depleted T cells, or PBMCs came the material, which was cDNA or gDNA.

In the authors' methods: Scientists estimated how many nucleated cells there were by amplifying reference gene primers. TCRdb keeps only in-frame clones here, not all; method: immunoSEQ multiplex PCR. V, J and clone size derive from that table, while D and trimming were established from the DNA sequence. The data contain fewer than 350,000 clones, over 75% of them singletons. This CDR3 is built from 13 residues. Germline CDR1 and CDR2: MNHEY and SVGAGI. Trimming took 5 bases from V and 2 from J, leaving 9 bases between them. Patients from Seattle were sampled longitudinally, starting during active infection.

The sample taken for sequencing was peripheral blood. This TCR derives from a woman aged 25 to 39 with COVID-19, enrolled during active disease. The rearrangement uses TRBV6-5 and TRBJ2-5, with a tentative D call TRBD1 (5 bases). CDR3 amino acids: CASSSPGQETQYF. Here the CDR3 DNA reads TGTGCCAGCAGTAGCCCAGGGCAAGAGACCCAGTACTTC.